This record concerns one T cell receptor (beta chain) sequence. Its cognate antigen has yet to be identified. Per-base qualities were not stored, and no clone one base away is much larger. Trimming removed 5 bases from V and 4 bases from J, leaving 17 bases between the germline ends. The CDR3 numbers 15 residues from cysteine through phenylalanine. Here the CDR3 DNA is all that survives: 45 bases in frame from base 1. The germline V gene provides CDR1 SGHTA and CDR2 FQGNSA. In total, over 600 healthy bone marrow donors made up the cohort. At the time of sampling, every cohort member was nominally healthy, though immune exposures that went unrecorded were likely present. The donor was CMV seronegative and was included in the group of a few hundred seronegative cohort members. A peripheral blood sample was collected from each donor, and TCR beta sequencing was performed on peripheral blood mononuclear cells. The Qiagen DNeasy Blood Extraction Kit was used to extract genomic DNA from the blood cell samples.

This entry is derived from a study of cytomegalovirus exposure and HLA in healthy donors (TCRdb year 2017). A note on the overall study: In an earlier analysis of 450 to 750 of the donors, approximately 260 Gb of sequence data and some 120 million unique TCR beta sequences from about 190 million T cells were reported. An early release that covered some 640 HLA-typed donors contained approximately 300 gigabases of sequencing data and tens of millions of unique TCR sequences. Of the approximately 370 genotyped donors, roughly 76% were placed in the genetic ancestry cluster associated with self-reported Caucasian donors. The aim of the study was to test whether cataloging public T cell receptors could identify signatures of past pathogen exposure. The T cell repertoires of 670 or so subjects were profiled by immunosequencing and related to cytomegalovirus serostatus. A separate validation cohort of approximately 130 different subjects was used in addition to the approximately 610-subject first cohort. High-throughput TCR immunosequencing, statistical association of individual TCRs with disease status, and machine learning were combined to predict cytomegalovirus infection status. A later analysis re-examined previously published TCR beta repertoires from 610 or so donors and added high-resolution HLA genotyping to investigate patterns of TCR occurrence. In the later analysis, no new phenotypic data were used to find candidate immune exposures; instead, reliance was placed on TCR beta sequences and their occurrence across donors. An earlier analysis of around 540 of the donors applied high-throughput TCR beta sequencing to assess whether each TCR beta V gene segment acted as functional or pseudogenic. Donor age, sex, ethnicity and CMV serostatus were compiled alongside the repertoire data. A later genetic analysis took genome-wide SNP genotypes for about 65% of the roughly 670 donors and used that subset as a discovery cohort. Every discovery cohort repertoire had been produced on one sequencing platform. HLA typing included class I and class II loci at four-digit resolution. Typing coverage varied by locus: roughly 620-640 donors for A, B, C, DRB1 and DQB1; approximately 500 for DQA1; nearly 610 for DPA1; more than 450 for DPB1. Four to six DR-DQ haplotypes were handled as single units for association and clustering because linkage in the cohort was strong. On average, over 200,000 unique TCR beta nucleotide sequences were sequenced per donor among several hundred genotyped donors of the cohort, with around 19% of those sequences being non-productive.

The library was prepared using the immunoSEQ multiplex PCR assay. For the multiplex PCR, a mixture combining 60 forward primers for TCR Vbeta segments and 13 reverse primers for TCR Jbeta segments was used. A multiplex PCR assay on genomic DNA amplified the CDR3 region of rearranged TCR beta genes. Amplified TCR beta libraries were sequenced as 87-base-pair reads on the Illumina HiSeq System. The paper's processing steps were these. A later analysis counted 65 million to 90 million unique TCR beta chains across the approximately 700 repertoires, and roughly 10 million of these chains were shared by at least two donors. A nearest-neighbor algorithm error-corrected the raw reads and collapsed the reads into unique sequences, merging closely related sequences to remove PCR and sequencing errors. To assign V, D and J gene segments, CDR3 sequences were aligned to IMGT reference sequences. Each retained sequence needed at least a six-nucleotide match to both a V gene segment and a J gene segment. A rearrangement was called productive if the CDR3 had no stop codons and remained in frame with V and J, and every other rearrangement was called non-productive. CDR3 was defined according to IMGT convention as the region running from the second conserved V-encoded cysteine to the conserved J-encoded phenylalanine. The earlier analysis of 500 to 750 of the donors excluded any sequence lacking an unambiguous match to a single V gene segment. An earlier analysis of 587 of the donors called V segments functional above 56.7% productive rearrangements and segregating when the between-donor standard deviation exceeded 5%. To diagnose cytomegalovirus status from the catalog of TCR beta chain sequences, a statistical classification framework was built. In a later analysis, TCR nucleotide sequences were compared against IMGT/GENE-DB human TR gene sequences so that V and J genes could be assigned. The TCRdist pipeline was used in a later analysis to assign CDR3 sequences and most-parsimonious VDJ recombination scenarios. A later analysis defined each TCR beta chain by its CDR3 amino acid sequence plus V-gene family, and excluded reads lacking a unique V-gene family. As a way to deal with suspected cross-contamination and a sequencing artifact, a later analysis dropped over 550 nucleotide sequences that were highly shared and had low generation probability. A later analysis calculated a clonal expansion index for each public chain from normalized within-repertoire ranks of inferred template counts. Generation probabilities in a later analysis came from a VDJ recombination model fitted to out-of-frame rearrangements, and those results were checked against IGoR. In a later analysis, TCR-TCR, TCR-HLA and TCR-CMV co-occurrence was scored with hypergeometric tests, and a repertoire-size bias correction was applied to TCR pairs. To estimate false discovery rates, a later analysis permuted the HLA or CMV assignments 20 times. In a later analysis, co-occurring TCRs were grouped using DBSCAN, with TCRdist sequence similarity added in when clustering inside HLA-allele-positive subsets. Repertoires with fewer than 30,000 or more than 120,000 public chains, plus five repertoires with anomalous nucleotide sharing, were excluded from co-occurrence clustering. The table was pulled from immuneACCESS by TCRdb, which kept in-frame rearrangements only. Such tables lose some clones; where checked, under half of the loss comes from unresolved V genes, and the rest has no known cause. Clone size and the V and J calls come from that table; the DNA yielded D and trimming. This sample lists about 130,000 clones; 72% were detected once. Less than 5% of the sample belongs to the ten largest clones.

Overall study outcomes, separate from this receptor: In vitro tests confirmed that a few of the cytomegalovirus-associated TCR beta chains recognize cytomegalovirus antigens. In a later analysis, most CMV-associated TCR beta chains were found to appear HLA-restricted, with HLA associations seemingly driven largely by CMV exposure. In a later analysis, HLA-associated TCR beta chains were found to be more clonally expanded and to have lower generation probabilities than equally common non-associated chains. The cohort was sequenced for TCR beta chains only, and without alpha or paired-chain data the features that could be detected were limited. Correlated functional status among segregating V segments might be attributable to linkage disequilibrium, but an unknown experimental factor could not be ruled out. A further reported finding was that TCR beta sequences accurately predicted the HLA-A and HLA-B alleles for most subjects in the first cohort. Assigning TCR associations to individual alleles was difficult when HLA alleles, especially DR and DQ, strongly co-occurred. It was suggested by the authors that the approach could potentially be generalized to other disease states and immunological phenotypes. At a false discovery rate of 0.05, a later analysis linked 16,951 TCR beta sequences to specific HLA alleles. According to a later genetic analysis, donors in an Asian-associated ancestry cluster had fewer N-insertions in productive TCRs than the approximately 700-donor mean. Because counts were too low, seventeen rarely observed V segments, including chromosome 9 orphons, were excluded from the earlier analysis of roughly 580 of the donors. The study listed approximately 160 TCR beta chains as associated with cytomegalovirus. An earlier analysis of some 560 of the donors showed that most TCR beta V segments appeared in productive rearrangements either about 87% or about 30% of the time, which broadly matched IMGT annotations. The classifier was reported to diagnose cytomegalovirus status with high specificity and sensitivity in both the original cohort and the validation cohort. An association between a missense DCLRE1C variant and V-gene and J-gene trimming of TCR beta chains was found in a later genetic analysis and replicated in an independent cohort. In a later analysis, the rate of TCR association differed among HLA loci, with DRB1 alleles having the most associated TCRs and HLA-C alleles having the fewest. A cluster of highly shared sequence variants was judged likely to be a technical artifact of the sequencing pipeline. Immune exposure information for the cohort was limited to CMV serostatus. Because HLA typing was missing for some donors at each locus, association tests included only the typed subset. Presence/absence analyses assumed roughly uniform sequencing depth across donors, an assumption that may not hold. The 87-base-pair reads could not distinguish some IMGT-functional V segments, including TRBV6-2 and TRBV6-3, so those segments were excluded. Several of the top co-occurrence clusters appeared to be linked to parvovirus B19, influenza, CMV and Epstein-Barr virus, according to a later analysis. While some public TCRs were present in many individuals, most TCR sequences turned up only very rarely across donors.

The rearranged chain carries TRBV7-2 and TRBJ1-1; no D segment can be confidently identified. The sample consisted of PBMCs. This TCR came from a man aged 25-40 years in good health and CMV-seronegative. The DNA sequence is TGTGCCAGCAGCCACAATGGGCGCCCTGGCACTGAAGCTTTCTTT. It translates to CASSHNGRPGTEAFF.